This TCR beta chain appears in the sequencing data of a study of blood T cell repertoires in COVID-19. Overall study: Sources were T cells, B-cell-depleted T cells, or PBMCs; the material itself was cDNA or gDNA.

As processed by the authors: Quantification of nucleated cells was approximated via reference gene primer amplification. Here immunoSEQ multiplex PCR was the method, and the copy in TCRdb shows in-frame clones only, minus some. That table supplies the V and J calls and clone size; D and trimming were determined from the DNA. The table has about 360,000 clones, 75% to 90% seen once. The CDR3 is 11 residues long. Trimming shortened V by 4 bases and J by 8 bases, and 6 bases separated the two germline ends. CDR1 and CDR2 (germline): PRHDT, FYEKMQ (reference sequence). The chain combines TRBV13 with TRBJ2-1; D unresolved. The sequence came from a woman aged 55 to 70 with COVID-19, enrolled during active disease. The source material was peripheral blood. The CDR3 DNA reads as TGTGCCAGCAGCTCCCGGGATGAGCAGTTCTTC. Its protein is CASSSRDEQFF. Variable domain in full (rest from reference TRBV13 and TRBJ2-1): AAGVIQSPRHLIKEKRETATLKCYPIPRHDTVYWYQQGPGQDPQFLISFYEKMQSDKGSIPDRFSAQQFSDYHSELNMSSLELGDSALYFCASSSRDEQFFGPGTRLTVL.